The entry below gives a single T cell receptor (beta chain) sequence along with its context. Its matching antigen is unknown. This CDR3 has 12 residues. V lost 4 bases and J 5 bases, leaving 9 bases between the germline ends. Germline CDR1 SGHRS, CDR2 YFSETQ. This sample stems from a study of early T cells in non-severe SARS-CoV-2 infection. Study overall: Sequencing targeted bulk RNA from unsorted whole blood, leaving chains unpaired.

Researchers tagged individual cDNA molecules with unique molecular identifiers. TCRdb reprocessed the 5' RACE reads via MiXCR and lists one record per CDR3 protein. Of 50,000 to 65,000 distinct CDR3 sequences listed, approximately 12% are singletons. Study-level points and caveats: Matches to VDJdb favored anti-spike CD8 responses and missed private and CD4 specificities.

The origin of this receptor is an adult who was a healthcare worker with PCR-confirmed SARS-CoV-2 infection or an uninfected control (not recorded which). The chain has TRBV5-1 and TRBJ2-5; no reliable D call. The sequenced material came from whole blood. The DNA of the CDR3 is TGCGCCAGCAGCGCCCCCGGGGAGACCCAGTACTTC. This translates into CASSAPGETQYF.